Given below is one T cell receptor (beta chain) in context. The table came from immunoSEQ multiplex PCR; TCRdb's copy has only in-frame clones and leaves some out. The sample includes around 94,000 clones, roughly 80% of them seen just once. This record comes from a study of blood T cell repertoires in COVID-19. Study information: Researchers got acute and convalescent COVID-19 samples from the United States, Italy and Spain. In each case, the material was cDNA or gDNA derived from T cells, B-cell-depleted T cells, or PBMCs.

Between the trimmed V and J ends, which lost 6 bases and 4 bases, there was a span of 10 bases. CDR1 and CDR2 from the germline V gene are MNHNY and SVGAGI (reference sequence). This CDR3 spans 12 amino acids. This clonotype was obtained from a man between 45 and 60 years old with acute or convalescent COVID-19. Material: peripheral blood. The rearrangement uses TRBV6-6 and TRBJ2-7, with D uncertain. The CDR3 region has the DNA TGTGCCAGCAGCCGCGGATCGTACGAGCAGTACTTC. This sequence encodes CASSRGSYEQYF.